The 2 T cell receptor beta chains below all came from one sample that was sequenced in a study of blood T cell repertoires in COVID-19. TCRdb's table, derived via immunoSEQ multiplex PCR, lists solely in-frame clones and lacks some. Of some 53,000 clones in the sample, around 91% were seen once. Source material: peripheral blood. These receptors were obtained from a human donor in a cohort sampled during active COVID-19.

The gene calls are TRBV19 and TRBJ1-2; TRBD1 matches at 8 bases. CDR3 length: 14 residues. Germline V gives CDR1 LNHDA, CDR2 SQIVND (reference sequence). Trimming removed 5 bases from V and 14 bases from J; junction bases left unmatched: 16. The CDR3 coding sequence is TGTGCCAGTAGTCAGGGGGCGCAGCGGTCCAGATGGACCTTC. Translation: CASSQGAQRSRWTF. Combining the CDR3 with reference TRBV19 and TRBJ1-2 gives the whole variable domain DGGITQSPKYLFRKEGQNVTLSCEQNLNHDAMYWYRQDPGQGLRLIYYSQIVNDFQKGDIAEGYSVSREKKESFPLTVTSAQKNPTAFYLCASSQGAQRSRWTFGSGTRLTVV.

J is TRBJ1-5 and V is TRBV6-6; D call uncertain. CDR1 and CDR2 (germline): MNHNY, SVGAGI (reference sequence). V was shortened by 6 bases and J by 5 bases, with 11 bases between the two germline ends. The CDR3 spans 13 residues. CDR3 coding DNA: TGTGCCAGCAGAGCGGACTACTATCAGCCCCAGCATTTT. The encoded protein is CASRADYYQPQHF.